This TCR beta chain was sequenced in a study of human T cells and chemical hapten exposure (TCRdb year 2021). Background for the entire study: For sensitization, 2% DPC in acetone was applied to a roughly 2 cm by roughly 2 cm area of upper inner arm skin. Throughout the study period of around 25 weeks, patients also received therapeutic DPC doses to the scalp every week. Blood was sampled from patients pre-sensitization (week 0) and at 2, 6 and about 24 weeks after DPC sensitization. Most of the patients in the cohort were female, and the cohort covered alopecia areata with under or over 50% scalp involvement, alopecia totalis and alopecia universalis. For TCR sequencing, blood came from some 31 alopecia patients at anywhere from one to four time points (pre-sensitization, 2, 6 and 24 weeks). Patch testing was done on the upper back using Finn chambers containing 0.01% DPC, and results were scored after 6 days according to International Contact Dermatitis Research Group standards. This study followed changes in the peripheral blood TCR repertoire in vivo during primary and secondary sensitization of alopecia patients to the hapten diphenylcyclopropenone (DPC). Libraries were combined into a pool for sequencing, and differences in TCR yield between samples came mainly from small differences in library volumes within the pool. The study at large found these results: Expanded TCRs formed significantly more large CDR3 similarity clusters than pre-sensitization or healthy control sets, consistent with antigen-driven responses. Patch test score correlated positively with the number of PT1 expanded TCRs, reaching significance at thresholds 8, 16 and 32 but not at 4. The number of TCRs above 1 in 1000 frequency did not change with DPC sensitization; there was no evidence of global repertoire structure alterations. After repeated subsampling, changes were observed in the strength of the expansion versus patch-test correlation and in the threshold at which the correlation became significant. Alopecia, a presumed autoimmune disease, was present in all patients, so the immune response of the patients might differ from that of healthy individuals.

The time point label of this sample denotes: pre-sensitization, week 0. The sample's treatment or condition label is to be understood as: therapeutic diphenylcyclopropenone sensitization with weekly scalp DPC. At each patch-test visit, blood was drawn before the patch test was applied. To be eligible, patients had to be aged 18 to 70, diagnosed with alopecia and judged suitable for DPC therapy, while pregnant patients were excluded. Total RNA was extracted from unfractionated whole blood that had been collected in Tempus Blood RNA tubes. Libraries were constructed by RACE. The sequencer listed for this sample is NextSeq 500. During library preparation, unique molecular identifiers were attached to individual cDNA molecules so that TCRs could be counted quantitatively and reproducibly. Both TCR alpha and TCR beta chains were sequenced from each blood RNA sample. The paper's processing steps were these. A median of about 89,000 TCRs per sample was observed, with a range of roughly 20,000 to 750,000. V, J and CDR3 annotation of the TCR reads was performed with the Decombinator software suite. For PS versus PT1 abundance plots, all samples were subsampled to the same number of TCRs (28,000). Expanded TCRs were defined as absent before sensitization and observed at least eight times at the 2-week time point. Using fastp trimming at Q25 and MiXCR clonotype assembly, TCRdb reanalyzed the public sequencing data and kept in-frame beta chains. Rows merge per CDR3 protein into single entries with the most common DNA and genes. TCRdb, not the authors, supplied the V and J calls. For this sample the table gives tens of thousands of distinct CDR3 sequences, of which roughly 9.1% were detected only once. The ten largest clones add up to 3.6% of the sample.

This clonotype has only a few counts. No antigen is known for it. No much larger clone is present one base from it, and per-base qualities are unavailable. The germline V gene yields SGHRS for CDR1 and YFSETQ for CDR2. Compared with germline, V lacks 5 bases and J lacks 10 bases; bases without a gene match: 7. Counted from cysteine to phenylalanine, this CDR3 has 14 amino acids. This entry keeps only the CDR3 DNA: 42 bases, framed from base 1. The clonotype originates from a woman between 40 and 50 years old with alopecia areata. Some clones in this sample may be carry-over from other donors' samples. The V and J segments used are TRBV5-1 and TRBJ2-6, with 9 junctional bases fitting TRBD1. The sequencing here drew on whole blood, taken in connection with sensitization to the hapten diphenylcyclopropenone (DPC). The nucleotide sequence is given as TGCGCCAGCAGGTCTACAGGGGGCTTAAACGTCCTGACTTTC. The encoded protein is CASRSTGGLNVLTF.